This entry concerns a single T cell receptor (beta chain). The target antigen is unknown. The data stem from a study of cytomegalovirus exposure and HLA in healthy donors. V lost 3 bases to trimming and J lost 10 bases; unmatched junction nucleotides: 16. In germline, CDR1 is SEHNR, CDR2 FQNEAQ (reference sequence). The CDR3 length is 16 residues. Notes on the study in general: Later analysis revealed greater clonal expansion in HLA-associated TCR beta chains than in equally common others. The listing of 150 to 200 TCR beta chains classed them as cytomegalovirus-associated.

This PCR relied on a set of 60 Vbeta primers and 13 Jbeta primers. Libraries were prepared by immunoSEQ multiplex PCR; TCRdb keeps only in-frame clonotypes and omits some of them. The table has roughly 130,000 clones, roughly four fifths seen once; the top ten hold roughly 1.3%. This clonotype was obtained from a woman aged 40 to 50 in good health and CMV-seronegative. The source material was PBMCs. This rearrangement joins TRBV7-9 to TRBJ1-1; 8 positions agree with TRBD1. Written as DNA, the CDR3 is TGTGCCAGCAGCTTCTCACCAACTGGGACAGGTATTGCAGCTTTCTTT. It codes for CASSFSPTGTGIAAFF.